Shown below are 30 T cell receptor beta chains from a single sample sequenced in a study of T cells in tuberculosis. TCRdb's table, derived via immunoSEQ multiplex PCR, lists solely in-frame clones and lacks some. This sample has 88,000 or so clones, with roughly 93% found just once. Cells were sorted from thawed PBMC rested overnight and stained with GMM-loaded CD1B tetramer, viability dye and anti-CD3. The CD1B tetramers carried C32 glucose monomycolate purified from Rhodococcus equi. Sequenced: CD1b-GMM tetramer-negative cells sorted from PBMCs. Receptors originate from an adult woman with latent tuberculosis.

J is TRBJ2-7 and V is TRBV6-1; tentative D call: TRBD1 (5 bases). The CDR3 totals 13 residues. Germline CDR1 MNHNS, CDR2 SASEGT. Trimming removed 8 bases at V and 2 bases at J, with 13 bases between. This chain's CDR3 is CASDESGPYEQYF. Written as DNA, the CDR3 is TGTGCCAGCGATGAATCAGGGCCCTACGAGCAGTACTTC.

The chain recombines TRBV7-6 with TRBJ1-1; D gene unclear. The CDR3 has 14 residues. Germline lookup yields CDR1 SGHVS and CDR2 FNYEAQ. Trimming shortened V by 1 base and J by 5 bases, and 11 bases separated the two germline ends. The CDR3 DNA is TGTGCCAGCAGCTTAGAAGTTGCGGGGACTGAAGCTTTCTTT. It translates to CASSLEVAGTEAFF. Looking up the rest from reference TRBV7-6 and TRBJ1-1 gives the full variable domain: GAGVSQSPRYKVTKRGQDVALRCDPISGHVSLYWYRQALGQGPEFLTYFNYEAQQDKSGLPNDRFSAERPEGSISTLTIQRTEQRDSAMYRCASSLEVAGTEAFFGQGTRLTVV.

This chain links TRBV9 with TRBJ2-3; TRBD1 matches 11 bases. CDR1 is SGDLS, CDR2 YYNGEE, per germline. Trimming at V came to 4 bases and at J to 4 bases, leaving 8 bases not matched to a gene. The length of the CDR3 is 16 residues. CDR3 nucleotides: TGTGCCAGCAGCCCGCCTGGGGGACAGGGGGCAGATACGCAGTATTTT. It yields the protein CASSPPGGQGADTQYF.

The genes are TRBV7-2 and TRBJ2-1, with 9 bases fitting TRBD2. Germline CDR1 is SGHTA and CDR2 is FQGNSA. With V trimmed by 3 bases and J by 8 bases, 8 bases remained unmatched. The CDR3 consists of 15 residues. The DNA of the CDR3 is TGTGCCAGCAGCTTCAATCCGGGACTAGCCCATGAGCAGTTCTTC. Its protein product is CASSFNPGLAHEQFF.

This chain connects TRBV2 to TRBJ2-2; tentative D call: TRBD1 (6 bases). The CDR3 runs to 14 residues. Germline CDR1 reads SNHLY; CDR2 reads FYNNEI. V lost 11 bases to trimming and J lost 1 base, with 14 bases between them. The CDR3 nucleotides are TGTGCCCAAATGGGGGCGAAGAACACCGGGGAGCTGTTTTTT. Translating gives CAQMGAKNTGELFF. The entire variable domain, with the rest obtained from reference TRBV2 and TRBJ2-2, is as follows: EPEVTQTPSHQVTQMGQEVILRCVPISNHLYFYWYRQILGQKVEFLVSFYNNEISEKSEIFDDQFSVERPDGSNFTLKIRSTKLEDSAMYFCAQMGAKNTGELFFGEGSRLTVL.

This rearrangement joins TRBV19 to TRBJ2-5, with TRBD1 identical over 8 bases. Germline lookup yields CDR1 LNHDA and CDR2 SQIVND (reference sequence). This CDR3 is 14 amino acids long. V shed 5 bases, J shed 1 base, and the junction held 3 bases outside the gene matches. CDR3 region: CASSVTGGQETQYF. CDR3 DNA: TGTGCCAGTAGTGTAACAGGGGGCCAAGAGACCCAGTACTTC.

The chain recombines TRBV6-1 with TRBJ2-7; perhaps TRBD1 as D (5 bases). This CDR3 contains 14 residues. V lost 7 bases and J lost 2, with 15 bases in between. Germline CDR1 is MNHNS and CDR2 is SASEGT. The CDR3 sequence: CASTQGAAAYEQYF. CDR3 nucleotides: TGTGCCAGCACCCAAGGGGCGGCAGCCTACGAGCAGTACTTC.

The table lists this clone with a count of one. V and J are TRBV6-5 and TRBJ2-7; 8 positions match TRBD1. CDR3 length: 13 amino acids. From germline, CDR1 is MNHEY and CDR2 SVGAGI. Unmatched junction bases numbered 7, after V lost 5 bases and J lost 7 bases. The CDR3 sequence: CASSGQQGGEQYF. The CDR3 bases are TGTGCCAGCAGTGGACAACAGGGGGGTGAGCAGTACTTC.

The rearrangement joins TRBV2 to TRBJ2-5; the match to TRBD2 covers 11 bases. Germline V gene lookup returns CDR1 SNHLY and CDR2 FYNNEI. CDR3 length: 15 amino acids. Trimming removed 5 bases from V and 4 bases from J; junction bases left unmatched: 6. CDR3 DNA: TGTGCCAGCAGTAGATTTAGCGGGGGGGGAGAGACCCAGTACTTC. Protein product: CASSRFSGGGETQYF.

This clone has a handful of counts. The rearrangement uses TRBV4-3 and TRBJ1-3; tentative D call: TRBD1 (5 bases). Trimming cost V 0 bases and J 2 bases, with 8 bases left between them. The CDR3 is made up of 15 amino acids. The V gene's germline CDR1 is LGHNA and CDR2 YSLEER. CDR3 protein: CASSQDIGAGNTIYF. The CDR3 coding sequence is TGCGCCAGCAGCCAAGATATAGGGGCTGGAAACACCATATATTTT.

The chain has TRBV27 and TRBJ1-1; 7 nucleotides agree with TRBD1. After removal of 3 bases from V and 7 bases from J, the junction contained 14 bases not matched to a gene. The length of the CDR3 is 16 residues. CDR1 is MNHEY, CDR2 SMNVEV, per germline (reference sequence). The CDR3, as DNA: TGTGCCAGCAGTTTCGCCCTCGGATCCGGGACAGTTGAAGCTTTCTTT. As protein: CASSFALGSGTVEAFF.

This clone occurred once. DNA for the CDR3: TGTGCCAGCAGCCGGGACAGCGTTAATTCACCCCTCCACTTT. Residues: CASSRDSVNSPLHF. The J gene is TRBJ1-6, the V gene TRBV28; 7 bases match TRBD1. J lost 6 bases, V lost 6 bases, and 5 bases had no gene match. This CDR3 has 14 residues. CDR1 is MDHEN and CDR2 is SYDVKM in the germline V gene.

This chain uses TRBV7-9 with TRBJ1-2, with D hard to call. Germline V lookup: CDR1 SEHNR, CDR2 FQNEAQ (reference sequence). Trimming shortened V by 1 base and J by 8 bases, and 14 bases separated the two germline ends. The CDR3 sequence is 14 residues long. The DNA of the CDR3 is TGTGCCAGCAGCTTAGAAGTATCGGGTGGCGGCTACACCTTC. Translation gives CASSLEVSGGGYTF.

The chain has TRBV5-1 and TRBJ2-2; maybe TRBD2 (5 bases). The CDR3 totals 15 residues. Trimming removed 0 bases at V and 6 bases at J, with 12 bases between. Germline V gene data show CDR1 as SGHRS and CDR2 as YFSETQ. In DNA form, the CDR3 reads TGCGCCAGCAGCTTGGCTCTAGCTGTGTCCGGGGAGCTGTTTTTT. It codes for CASSLALAVSGELFF.

The rearrangement joins TRBV5-6 to TRBJ2-7; D perhaps matches TRBD1 (6 bases). The CDR3 is made up of 9 amino acids. V was pared by 10 bases and J by 6 bases, with 8 bases between. Germline CDR1 SGHDT, CDR2 YYEEEE. CDR3 in amino acids: CAAQGEQYV. In nucleotides, the CDR3 is TGTGCCGCACAGGGCGAGCAGTACGTC.

This rearrangement joins TRBV7-2 to TRBJ2-7; tentatively, D is TRBD2 (5 bases). Germline V gene lookup returns CDR1 SGHTA and CDR2 FQGNSA. The CDR3 is made up of 14 amino acids. The V and J ends lost 4 bases and 2 bases respectively, with 12 bases between them. CDR3 bases: TGTGCCAGCAGCTCGGACTCCAATACCTACGAGCAGTACTTC. Its translation: CASSSDSNTYEQYF. The full variable domain, with the rest looked up from reference TRBV7-2 and TRBJ2-7, is GAGVSQSPSNKVTEKGKDVELRCDPISGHTALYWYRQSLGQGLEFLIYFQGNSAPDKSGLPSDRFSAERTGGSVSTLTIQRTQQEDSAVYLCASSSDSNTYEQYFGPGTRLTVT.

V and J are TRBV6-7 and TRBJ1-1, with TRBD1 identical over 8 bases. TRBV6-7 is assigned to the ORF class and has an uncertain function. The CDR3 sequence is 16 residues long. The V segment lost 2 bases and the J segment 0 bases; nucleotides outside the gene matches: 5. CDR3 region: CASSYRDRFMNTEAFF. The CDR3 DNA reads TGTGCCAGCAGTTACCGGGACAGGTTCATGAACACTGAAGCTTTCTTT.

The chain combines TRBV7-3 with TRBJ2-2, with 7 nucleotides matching TRBD2. This CDR3 is built from 14 residues. V lost 1 base to trimming and J lost 6 bases; unmatched junction nucleotides: 2. Per germline, CDR1 SGHTA and CDR2 FQGTGA. CDR3: CASSLRLAAGELFF. CDR3 bases: TGTGCCAGCAGCTTAAGACTAGCTGCCGGGGAGCTGTTTTTT.

The chain couples TRBV18 to TRBJ1-1; 9 positions agree with TRBD1. The CDR3 consists of 15 residues. The ends lost 4 bases at V and 3 bases at J; junction bases unmatched: 6. Germline V gives CDR1 KGHSH, CDR2 LQKENI. CDR3 sequence: CASSLQGAGDTEAFF. DNA of the CDR3: TGTGCCAGCTCACTACAGGGGGCTGGTGACACTGAAGCTTTCTTT.

The chain links TRBV5-6 to TRBJ1-4; D is possibly TRBD1 (6 bases). Germline CDR1 reads SGHDT; CDR2 reads YYEEEE. V was trimmed by 2 bases and J by 8 bases, leaving 16 bases between them. This CDR3 comprises 15 residues. DNA of the CDR3: TGTGCCAGCAGCTTTTCGGGCCCAACAGGGGAAAAACTGTTTTTT. Encoded protein: CASSFSGPTGEKLFF.

This sequence joins TRBV6-6 and TRBJ1-1; TRBD1 is a possible D gene (5 bases). The CDR3 is 13 amino acids. V gave up 8 bases and J gave up 0 bases, with 10 bases separating them. Germline V gene data show CDR1 as MNHNY and CDR2 as SVGAGI (reference sequence). CDR3 loop: CASLDSLNTEAFF. The CDR3 DNA follows: TGTGCCAGCCTCGACAGTTTGAACACTGAAGCTTTCTTT.

The chain uses TRBV9 and TRBJ2-1; weak D call: TRBD1 (5 bases). V was cut by 3 bases and J by 7 bases, with 11 bases left in between. Germline V lookup: CDR1 SGDLS, CDR2 YYNGEE. The CDR3 length is 13 residues. CDR3 nucleotides: TGTGCCAGCAGCGGTCGGACAAGGAATGAGCAGTTCTTC. Residues: CASSGRTRNEQFF.

To note about this clone: The same CDR3 can be traced to other DNA sequences in this sample. The chain links TRBV2 to TRBJ2-4, with a tentative D call TRBD1 (6 bases). Trimming left V 3 bases short and J 9 bases short, with 18 bases between. Germline V lookup: CDR1 SNHLY, CDR2 FYNNEI. The length of the CDR3 is 15 residues. The CDR3 bases are TGTGCCAGCAGTGAGGGCGTCAGGGGACGGAGCATTCAGTACTTC. It specifies CASSEGVRGRSIQYF.

The chain combines TRBV9 with TRBJ1-2; D remains unclear. CDR1 and CDR2 (germline): SGDLS, YYNGEE. The V end lost 0 bases, the J end lost 0 bases, and 15 bases lay between the germline ends. The CDR3 has 17 amino acids. CDR3 sequence reads: CASSVEDLSEANYGYTF. CDR3 coding DNA: TGTGCCAGCAGCGTAGAAGATTTGAGTGAGGCTAACTATGGCTACACCTTC.

The V call is TRBV6-1, the J call TRBJ1-2, with TRBD1 matching 11 bases. Trimming cost V 3 bases and J 7 bases; bases outside gene matches: 4. The CDR3 totals 14 residues. Germline V gives CDR1 MNHNS, CDR2 SASEGT. The CDR3 DNA sequence: TGTGCCAGCAGTGAGGACAGGGGGCGGGGTGGCTACACCTTC. Its protein is CASSEDRGRGGYTF.

The CDR3 bases are TGCGCCAGCAGTGAGTCGGTGGAGGGCTACGAGCAGTACTTC. Residues: CASSESVEGYEQYF. J is TRBJ2-5 and V is TRBV10-1; possible D gene TRBD2, 6 bases. The better agreement between TRBJ2-7 and the DNA end casts doubt on the J call. The CDR3 length is 14 residues. In germline, CDR1 is WNHNN, CDR2 SYGVQD (reference sequence).

The rearrangement uses TRBV9 and TRBJ2-5; 9 bases agree with TRBD2. The V gene's germline CDR1 is SGDLS and CDR2 YYNGEE. The CDR3 spans 16 residues. Trimming removed 4 bases from V and 5 bases from J; junction bases left unmatched: 12. The CDR3 spells CASSQLSGGSRETQYF. The CDR3 bases are TGTGCCAGCAGCCAACTTAGCGGGGGCTCTAGGGAGACCCAGTACTTC.

The V call is TRBV29-1, the J call TRBJ1-2, with 10 bases fitting TRBD1. Germline CDR1 and CDR2: SQVTM and ANQGSEA. This CDR3 spans 11 amino acids. With V trimmed by 5 bases and J by 7 bases, 1 base remained unmatched. The CDR3 is CSVWTGGGYTF. The CDR3 nucleotides read TGCAGCGTTTGGACAGGGGGTGGCTACACCTTC. Drawing the rest from reference TRBV29-1 and TRBJ1-2, the complete variable domain is SAVISQKPSRDICQRGTSLTIQCQVDSQVTMMFWYRQQPGQSLTLIATANQGSEATYESGFVIDKFPISRPNLTFSTLTVSNMSPEDSSIYLCSVWTGGGYTFGSGTRLTVV.

The chain recombines TRBV10-2 with TRBJ2-5, with 14 positions matching TRBD2. CDR1 and CDR2 (germline): WSHSY, SAAADI. V dropped 0 bases and J dropped 1; count of bases not matched to a gene: 4. This CDR3 has 18 residues. The CDR3 loop is CASSESTSGGATQETQYF. The CDR3, as DNA: TGCGCCAGCAGTGAGTCGACTAGCGGGGGGGCAACCCAAGAGACCCAGTACTTC.

V is TRBV27 and J is TRBJ1-1; D is possibly TRBD1 (5 bases). This CDR3 comprises 13 residues. V dropped 2 bases and J dropped 3 bases, with 7 bases sitting between them. The germline CDR1 and CDR2 sequences are MNHEY and SMNVEV (reference sequence). The CDR3 protein is CASSLQGDTEAFF. The CDR3 bases are TGTGCCAGCAGTTTACAAGGGGACACTGAAGCTTTCTTT.